The 29 T cell receptor beta chains listed next were all sequenced from one sample in a study of OX40 agonist ivuxolimab in advanced cancers. The repertoire was sequenced with immunoSEQ multiplex PCR; TCRdb's copy has only in-frame clones and lacks some. The sample has some 86,000 clones; about 85% are singletons. The sample was CD4+ or CD8+ T cells sorted from blood, taken in a trial of the OX40 agonist ivuxolimab. The origin of the receptors is an adult with an advanced solid tumor such as melanoma, head and neck, liver or kidney cancer.

The V and J genes are TRBV5-1 and TRBJ2-3; 9 nucleotides match TRBD1. The ends lost 4 bases at V and 6 bases at J; junction bases unmatched: 9. The CDR3 has 15 residues. Germline V gives CDR1 SGHRS, CDR2 YFSETQ. The CDR3 nucleotides read TGCGCCAGCAGCCCGGGACAGGGTGGTGGGGATACGCAGTATTTT. The encoded protein is CASSPGQGGGDTQYF.

As concerns this clone: At one end, the junction sequence differs from germline, possibly due to a read error. This rearrangement joins TRBV19 to TRBJ2-7; D remains unclear. Germline CDR1 reads LNHDA; CDR2 reads SQIVND (reference sequence). The CDR3 loop spans 13 amino acids. The CDR3: CASSVDGSYEQYF. CDR3 DNA sequence: TGTGCCAGTAGTGTAGACGGCTCCTACGAGCAGTACTTC.

CDR3 region: CASSSFRALDIQYF. CDR3 sequence (DNA): TGTGCCAGCAGCTCTTTTCGAGCTCTCGACATTCAGTACTTC. The chain joins TRBV7-2 to TRBJ2-4; D gene unclear. V was pared by 4 bases and J by 8 bases, with 15 bases between. CDR3 length: 14 residues. Looked up from germline, CDR1 is SGHTA and CDR2 is FQGNSA.

The chain links TRBV15 to TRBJ2-7; 7 nucleotides align to TRBD1. The V gene's germline CDR1 is LNHNV and CDR2 YYDKDF (reference sequence). The CDR3 is made up of 13 amino acids. V trimming: 5 bases; J trimming: 3 bases; junction bases outside the gene matches: 4. Written as DNA, the CDR3 is TGTGCCACCAGCTTAGACAGGGACTACGAGCAGTACTTC. Protein product: CATSLDRDYEQYF.

The chain carries TRBV7-8 and TRBJ2-2, with 11 bases fitting TRBD2. CDR1 and CDR2 (germline): SGHVS, FQNEAQ. There are 17 residues in the CDR3. V was pared by 1 base and J by 6 bases, with 7 bases of the junction left unmatched. CDR3 nucleotide sequence: TGTGCCAGCAGCTTAGGACTAGCGGGATCGGGTCCCGGGGAGCTGTTTTTT. It encodes CASSLGLAGSGPGELFF. Based on the CDR3 plus reference TRBV7-8 and TRBJ2-2, the full variable domain is GAGVSQSPRYKVAKRGQDVALRCDPISGHVSLFWYQQALGQGPEFLTYFQNEAQLDKSGLPSDRFFAERPEGSVSTLKIQRTQQEDSAVYLCASSLGLAGSGPGELFFGEGSRLTVL.

The genes are TRBV28 and TRBJ2-7, with a weak D call TRBD1 (7 bases). CDR3 length: 14 amino acids. V was pared by 10 bases and J by 0 bases, with 16 bases between. CDR1 and CDR2 (germline): MDHEN, SYDVKM. The CDR3 bases are TGTGCCACCCAGGGGGACGGGAGCTCCTACGAGCAGTACTTC. This sequence encodes CATQGDGSSYEQYF.

The J gene is TRBJ2-7, the V gene TRBV4-3; maybe TRBD2 (6 bases). CDR3 length: 14 residues. Per germline, CDR1 LGHNA and CDR2 YSLEER. Trimming stripped 0 bases from V and 2 bases from J, with 8 bases between. The CDR3 loop is CASSQEGGTYEQYF. CDR3 DNA sequence: TGCGCCAGCAGCCAAGAGGGGGGAACCTACGAGCAGTACTTC.

This chain links TRBV4-2 with TRBJ2-1; D might be TRBD2 (5 bases). V was cut by 4 bases and J by 6 bases, with 22 bases left in between. Germline V gene sequence: CDR1 LGHNA, CDR2 YNFKEQ. This CDR3 is built from 17 residues. This CDR3 is CASSLNLGGYKLNEQFF. DNA for the CDR3: TGTGCCAGCAGCCTGAACTTAGGCGGGTACAAACTCAATGAGCAGTTCTTC.

V and J are TRBV11-3 and TRBJ2-2; D unclear. The ends were cut back, 5 bases at V and 0 bases at J, with 7 bases in the middle. The CDR3 spans 14 residues. Germline V gene data show CDR1 as SGHNT and CDR2 as YENEEA. This CDR3 reads CASSRGPNTGELFF. In DNA form, the CDR3 reads TGTGCCAGCAGCCGCGGACCGAACACCGGGGAGCTGTTTTTT. Supplemented by reference TRBV11-3 and TRBJ2-2, the full variable domain reads EAGVVQSPRYKIIEKKQPVAFWCNPISGHNTLYWYLQNLGQGPELLIRYENEEAVDDSQLPKDRFSAERLKGVDSTLKIQPAELGDSAVYLCASSRGPNTGELFFGEGSRLTVL.

This clone was detected once. The chain employs TRBV9 and TRBJ2-2; D is ambiguous. The CDR3 totals 17 residues. Germline CDR1 and CDR2: SGDLS and YYNGEE. Trimming pared 0 bases from V and 3 bases from J, leaving 15 bases between. CDR3 sequence (DNA): TGTGCCAGCAGCGTAGCCTGGGGTGTAGAGGACACCGGGGAGCTGTTTTTT. The encoded protein is CASSVAWGVEDTGELFF.

V gene TRBV27 combines with J gene TRBJ2-7, with D tentatively TRBD2 (6 bases). This CDR3 comprises 13 residues. V lost 4 bases to trimming and J lost 3 bases, with 10 bases between them. CDR1 is MNHEY and CDR2 is SMNVEV in the germline V gene (reference sequence). CDR3 in DNA: TGTGCCAGCAGTTGGGGACTCAGCTACGAGCAGTACTTC. As protein: CASSWGLSYEQYF.

The chain uses TRBV7-3 and TRBJ2-5; D is unresolved. Deletions cut 0 bases from V and 2 bases from J, with 4 bases between. This CDR3 spans 13 amino acids. The germline gives CDR1 SGHTA, CDR2 FQGTGA. DNA for the CDR3: TGTGCCAGCAGCTTAACTCTACAAGAGACCCAGTACTTC. As protein: CASSLTLQETQYF. The variable domain in full, completed from reference TRBV7-3 and TRBJ2-5, reads GAGVSQTPSNKVTEKGKYVELRCDPISGHTALYWYRQSLGQGPEFLIYFQGTGAADDSGLPNDRFFAVRPEGSVSTLKIQRTERGDSAVYLCASSLTLQETQYFGPGTRLLVL.

The genes are TRBV4-2 and TRBJ2-7; possibly TRBD2 for D (6 bases). CDR3 length: 14 residues. V shed 2 bases and J shed 10 bases, with 18 bases lying between them. Germline V gene sequence: CDR1 LGHNA, CDR2 YNFKEQ. CDR3 bases: TGTGCCAGCAGCCAATTCCAGCGGGCTCAGGATCAGTACTTC. Its translation is CASSQFQRAQDQYF.

This chain connects TRBV19 to TRBJ2-7; 9 nucleotides line up with TRBD1. Germline CDR1 LNHDA, CDR2 SQIVND (reference sequence). The ends lost 6 bases at V and 7 bases at J; junction bases unmatched: 10. The CDR3 runs 14 residues. Here the CDR3 DNA reads TGTGCCAGTAGCCGGGACAGGGCATTCGGGGAGCAGTACTTC. This codes for CASSRDRAFGEQYF. Using reference TRBV19 and TRBJ2-7 for the parts outside the CDR3, the full variable domain is DGGITQSPKYLFRKEGQNVTLSCEQNLNHDAMYWYRQDPGQGLRLIYYSQIVNDFQKGDIAEGYSVSREKKESFPLTVTSAQKNPTAFYLCASSRDRAFGEQYFGPGTRLTVT.

A single count supports this clone. The chain uses TRBV28 and TRBJ2-1; tentative D call: TRBD2 (6 bases). Germline V gene data show CDR1 as MDHEN and CDR2 as SYDVKM. The CDR3 runs to 13 residues. V lost 6 bases and J 13 bases, leaving 19 bases between the germline ends. The CDR3 nucleotides read TGTGCCAGCAGCCGCAAGGACTATCTTAGACAGTTCTTC. Protein product: CASSRKDYLRQFF.

This chain connects TRBV19 to TRBJ1-2, with D unclear. V was pared by 6 bases and J by 5 bases, with 19 bases between. The CDR3 length is 15 residues. Per germline, CDR1 LNHDA and CDR2 SQIVND (reference sequence). CDR3 residues: CASSEETTYRYGYTF. The DNA of the CDR3 is TGTGCCAGTAGCGAAGAGACCACTTATAGATATGGCTACACCTTC.

The chain combines TRBV11-3 with TRBJ1-2; 10 nucleotides match TRBD1. J was trimmed by 6 bases and V by 5 bases; bases with no gene match: 3. Looked up from germline, CDR1 is SGHNT and CDR2 is YENEEA. The CDR3 length is 13 residues. The DNA of the CDR3 is TGTGCCAGCAGCCCGGGACAGGGGCATGGCTACACCTTC. Translated, it gives CASSPGQGHGYTF.

The chain employs TRBV4-1 and TRBJ2-5, with 7 bases identical to TRBD2. The CDR3 sequence is 15 residues long. Trimming took 2 bases from V and 4 from J; bases not matched to a gene: 7. Germline V lookup: CDR1 MGHRA, CDR2 YSYEKL. The CDR3 region has the DNA TGCGCCAGCAGCCAAACGTGGATAGCGGGAGAGACCCAGTACTTC. Amino acids: CASSQTWIAGETQYF.

The chain employs TRBV5-1 and TRBJ2-7; D remains ambiguous. Germline-derived CDR1 and CDR2 are SGHRS and YFSETQ. The CDR3 consists of 15 residues. The V and J ends lost 0 bases and 5 bases respectively, with 15 bases between them. The DNA for the CDR3 is TGCGCCAGCAGCTTGGATCCGTCCCGCTCGAACGAGCAGTACTTC. Protein product: CASSLDPSRSNEQYF.

The genes are TRBV28 and TRBJ2-3, with TRBD2 as a possible D gene (6 bases). Germline V gives CDR1 MDHEN, CDR2 SYDVKM. V was cut by 8 bases and J by 0 bases, with 9 bases left in between. The CDR3 sequence is 13 residues long. CDR3: CASSGTSTDTQYF. The CDR3 DNA sequence: TGTGCCAGCTCCGGGACTAGCACAGATACGCAGTATTTT. The variable domain in full, with the rest retrieved from reference TRBV28 and TRBJ2-3, is DVKVTQSSRYLVKRTGEKVFLECVQDMDHENMFWYRQDPGLGLRLIYFSYDVKMKEKGDIPEGYSVSREKKERFSLILESASTNQTSMYLCASSGTSTDTQYFGPGTRLTVL.

This chain connects TRBV7-2 to TRBJ2-7, with a possible D match to TRBD2 (5 bases). V was pared by 3 bases and J by 5 bases, with 11 bases between. This CDR3 contains 13 residues. The germline V gene encodes CDR1 SGHTA and CDR2 FQGNSA. CDR3 amino acids: CASSFGLRDEQYF. The CDR3, as DNA: TGTGCCAGCAGCTTCGGGTTGCGGGACGAGCAGTACTTC. Based on the CDR3 plus reference TRBV7-2 and TRBJ2-7, the full variable domain is GAGVSQSPSNKVTEKGKDVELRCDPISGHTALYWYRQSLGQGLEFLIYFQGNSAPDKSGLPSDRFSAERTGGSVSTLTIQRTQQEDSAVYLCASSFGLRDEQYFGPGTRLTVT.

This clone has only one observation. This chain joins TRBV4-2 and TRBJ2-1; weak D call: TRBD1 (6 bases). V lost 0 bases and J lost 9, with 15 bases in between. The germline V gene encodes CDR1 LGHNA and CDR2 YNFKEQ. The CDR3 is 15 residues long. The CDR3 protein is CASSQDSHRAGEQFF. The CDR3 DNA sequence: TGTGCCAGCAGCCAAGACAGTCACAGGGCGGGTGAGCAGTTCTTC.

The CDR3 sequence: CASSQDWLEDSGANVLTF. The CDR3, as DNA: TGCGCCAGCAGCCAAGACTGGCTGGAGGACTCTGGGGCCAACGTCCTGACTTTC. The chain joins TRBV4-3 to TRBJ2-6, with D possibly matching TRBD2 (5 bases). The CDR3 is 18 amino acids. The germline V gene encodes CDR1 LGHNA and CDR2 YSLEER. V was shortened by 0 bases and J by 0 bases, with 12 bases between the two germline ends.

The chain employs TRBV12-5 and TRBJ2-7; 11 nucleotides align to TRBD2. The germline V gene has CDR1 LGHNT and CDR2 FRNRAP. Trimming at V came to 6 bases and at J to 4 bases, leaving 5 bases not matched to a gene. This CDR3 comprises 14 residues. In DNA, the CDR3 is TGTGCTAGTGGACCCGGGACTAGCGGTTACGAGCAGTACTTC. Amino acids: CASGPGTSGYEQYF.

CDR3 loop: CASSPSGPEQFF. The CDR3 region has the DNA TGTGCCAGCAGCCCATCGGGTCCGGAGCAGTTCTTC. The chain links TRBV7-6 to TRBJ2-1, with D hard to call. V was trimmed by 5 bases and J by 10 bases, leaving 12 bases between them. The germline V gene has CDR1 SGHVS and CDR2 FNYEAQ. The CDR3 is 12 residues long. Complete variable domain (other parts from reference TRBV7-6 and TRBJ2-1): GAGVSQSPRYKVTKRGQDVALRCDPISGHVSLYWYRQALGQGPEFLTYFNYEAQQDKSGLPNDRFSAERPEGSISTLTIQRTEQRDSAMYRCASSPSGPEQFFGPGTRLTVL.

The CDR3 DNA is TGCGCCAGCAGCCTCCGGACTAAGGGGACCACAGATACGCAGTATTTT. Translation gives CASSLRTKGTTDTQYF. The chain couples TRBV4-3 to TRBJ2-3, with a weak D call TRBD2 (6 bases). This CDR3 comprises 16 residues. Germline loops: CDR1 LGHNA, CDR2 YSLEER. With 4 bases removed from V and 2 bases from J, the gap between germline ends came to 16 bases.

This clone was counted once. This chain links TRBV10-3 with TRBJ2-7; possibly TRBD1 or TRBD2 for D (6 bases each). The CDR3 has 16 residues. Trimming stripped 0 bases from V and 3 bases from J, with 15 bases between. Germline CDR1 and CDR2: ENHRY and SYGVKD. CDR3 DNA sequence: TGTGCCATCAGTGAGTCGAACCCGGGGGCAAGCTACGAGCAGTACTTC. It translates to CAISESNPGASYEQYF.

This rearrangement joins TRBV7-9 to TRBJ1-1; TRBD1 is a possible D gene (5 bases). This CDR3 has 13 residues. Germline-derived CDR1 and CDR2 are SEHNR and FQNEAQ (reference sequence). V gave up 7 bases and J gave up 7 bases, with 16 bases separating them. CDR3 DNA: TGTGCCAGCATCGCAGGGAGGTCGGATGAAGCTTTCTTT. Amino acids: CASIAGRSDEAFF.

V is TRBV19 and J is TRBJ2-2, with 7 bases that match TRBD1. The CDR3 has 13 amino acids. Trimming took 5 bases from V and 8 from J; bases not matched to a gene: 5. CDR1 and CDR2 (germline): LNHDA, SQIVND (reference sequence). This chain's CDR3 is CASSATGPGELFF. Written as DNA, the CDR3 is TGTGCCAGTAGTGCGACAGGGCCAGGGGAGCTGTTTTTT.